A single sample is the source of the 23 T cell receptor beta chains below, sequenced in a study of shared clonotypes between healthy human individuals. Clones were read by immunoSEQ multiplex PCR, and TCRdb kept only the in-frame ones, dropping some. In the table there are 100,000 or so clones, around 68% of which are singletons. The source material was memory CD8+ T cells sorted from blood. Indicated subset: CD45RO+ cells pooled with CCR7-negative TemRA cells. These receptors were collected from a woman aged 25 to 39 in good health.

V gene TRBV29-1 combines with J gene TRBJ2-7, with 13 bases identical to TRBD2. Germline CDR1 reads SQVTM; CDR2 reads ANQGSEA. After removal of 1 base from V and 0 bases from J, the junction contained 6 bases not matched to a gene. The CDR3 has 17 residues. CDR3 in amino acids: CSVEGTSGSLNSYEQYF. Here the CDR3 DNA reads TGCAGCGTTGAAGGGACTAGCGGGAGTTTAAACTCCTACGAGCAGTACTTC.

CDR3 sequence (DNA): TGCGCCAGCAGACTAGCGGGATCGGGGACTAGCACAGATACGCAGTATTTT. It translates to CASRLAGSGTSTDTQYF. The rearrangement links TRBV5-1 to TRBJ2-3, with 10 positions matching TRBD2. The CDR3 contains 17 residues. The V segment lost 5 bases and the J segment 0 bases; nucleotides outside the gene matches: 9. Germline-derived CDR1 and CDR2 are SGHRS and YFSETQ.

This clone was seen only once. CDR3 protein: CASSDFSGSFNEQFF. The CDR3 DNA reads as TGTGCCAGCAGTGATTTTAGCGGGAGTTTTAATGAGCAGTTCTTC. V and J are TRBV6-4 and TRBJ2-1; 9 nucleotides match TRBD2. After removal of 3 bases from V and 7 bases from J, the junction contained 7 bases not matched to a gene. Germline V gene lookup returns CDR1 MRHNA and CDR2 SNTAGT. There are 15 residues in the CDR3.

This clone was seen a few times. V and J are TRBV2 and TRBJ2-1; 9 positions agree with TRBD2. Germline CDR1 SNHLY, CDR2 FYNNEI. The CDR3 is made up of 15 amino acids. J lost 4 bases, V lost 7 bases, and 8 bases had no gene match. The CDR3 DNA reads as TGTGCCAGCAATCGAGCGGGAGGCCAATACAATGAGCAGTTCTTC. Its protein is CASNRAGGQYNEQFF.

The J gene is TRBJ1-3, the V gene TRBV5-6, with a possible D match to TRBD1 (5 bases). This CDR3 comprises 17 residues. V lost 2 bases to trimming and J lost 3 bases, with 18 bases between them. CDR1 and CDR2 from the germline V gene are SGHDT and YYEEEE. As DNA, the CDR3 is TGTGCCAGCAGCTTTATCGGGACGGGCGCAGGTGGAAACACCATATATTTT. This translates into CASSFIGTGAGGNTIYF. Filled out from reference TRBV5-6 and TRBJ1-3, the complete variable domain reads DAGVTQSPTHLIKTRGQQVTLRCSPKSGHDTVSWYQQALGQGPQFIFQYYEEEERQRGNFPDRFSGHQFPNYSSELNVNALLLGDSALYLCASSFIGTGAGGNTIYFGEGSWLTVV.

This chain joins TRBV4-1 and TRBJ1-1; D not certain. The CDR3 consists of 15 residues. Per the germline V gene, CDR1 is MGHRA and CDR2 is YSYEKL. V lost 0 bases, J lost 5 bases, and 13 bases lay in between. CDR3 nucleotide sequence: TGCGCCAGCAGCCAAGATGCGGGATCCGGGACTGAAGCTTTCTTT. Amino acids: CASSQDAGSGTEAFF.

The CDR3 nucleotides are TGTGCCAGCAGGGGACTAGCGGACTACGAGCAGTACTTC. Amino acid sequence: CASRGLADYEQYF. V usage is TRBV25-1 and J usage is TRBJ2-7; 11 bases fit TRBD2. Trimming removed 6 bases from V and 3 bases from J; junction bases left unmatched: 1. The CDR3 contains 13 residues. Per germline, CDR1 MGHDK and CDR2 SYGVNS.

The J gene is TRBJ2-7, the V gene TRBV10-2, with a weak D call TRBD2 (5 bases). Trimming stripped 2 bases from V and 8 bases from J, with 13 bases between. CDR1 WSHSY and CDR2 SAAADI come from the germline V gene. This CDR3 region has 13 residues. CDR3 in amino acids: CASSERTSLKQYF. The DNA for the CDR3 is TGCGCCAGCAGTGAGAGAACTAGTCTCAAGCAGTACTTC.

This clone ranks as medium-sized. The rearrangement uses TRBV19 and TRBJ1-1; possibly TRBD1 for D (6 bases). V gave up 8 bases and J gave up 7 bases, with 14 bases separating them. The CDR3 spans 12 residues. The V gene's germline CDR1 is LNHDA and CDR2 SQIVND (reference sequence). The CDR3 region is CASDTGNFEAFF. Written as DNA, the CDR3 is TGTGCCAGTGATACAGGGAACTTTGAAGCTTTCTTT.

This clone was observed once. This chain connects TRBV30 to TRBJ1-4; maybe TRBD1 (5 bases). The germline gives CDR1 GTSNPN, CDR2 SVGIG (reference sequence). The CDR3 spans 16 residues. The ends were cut back, 8 bases at V and 4 bases at J, with 23 bases in the middle. CDR3 in amino acids: CATRQSPGGDNEKLFF. For the CDR3, the DNA is TGTGCCACCCGACAGTCGCCCGGCGGTGATAATGAAAAACTGTTTTTT.

This clone occurred many times. V gene TRBV19 combines with J gene TRBJ2-2; 7 bases line up with TRBD1. The CDR3 totals 14 residues. With 7 bases clipped from V and 5 bases from J, the junction kept 7 bases outside the gene matches. The V gene's germline CDR1 is LNHDA and CDR2 SQIVND (reference sequence). CDR3 nucleotides: TGTGCCAGTACCATGACAGGGTGGACCGGGGAGCTGTTTTTT. Residues: CASTMTGWTGELFF.

There are a few counts of this clone. The chain carries TRBV27 and TRBJ2-3; the match to TRBD1 covers 7 bases. Germline V gives CDR1 MNHEY, CDR2 SMNVEV (reference sequence). The J segment lost 5 bases and the V segment lost 5 bases, leaving 7 bases of the junction unmatched. This CDR3 region has 14 residues. The CDR3 loop is CASSTGDSLDTQYF. The CDR3 nucleotides read TGTGCCAGCAGTACCGGGGACAGCTTAGATACGCAGTATTTT.

V and J are TRBV7-9 and TRBJ2-1; D gene uncertain. The ends were cut back, 2 bases at V and 8 bases at J, with 10 bases in the middle. The CDR3 is made up of 13 amino acids. Germline assignment: CDR1 SEHNR and CDR2 FQNEAQ (reference sequence). CDR3 DNA sequence: TGTGCCAGCAGCTTATACCGTGGCGATGAGCAGTTCTTC. Translating it yields CASSLYRGDEQFF.

The chain combines TRBV10-1 with TRBJ1-1, with 7 bases lining up with TRBD1. This CDR3 is 13 amino acids long. Germline V gives CDR1 WNHNN, CDR2 SYGVQD (reference sequence). Germline trimming cut 3 bases from V and 5 bases from J; bases unmatched to any gene: 3. The CDR3 loop reads CASSEGGLTEAFF. The CDR3 nucleotides read TGCGCCAGCAGTGAAGGGGGCCTAACTGAAGCTTTCTTT.

In this sample, this clone turned up a few times. The chain combines TRBV6-6 with TRBJ2-7, with 10 nucleotides matching TRBD2. The CDR3 runs to 15 residues. Germline V gene lookup returns CDR1 MNHNY and CDR2 SVGAGI (reference sequence). Trimming at V came to 8 bases and at J to 5 bases, leaving 12 bases not matched to a gene. The CDR3 coding sequence is TGTGCCAGCTGTACGAGCGGGAGGGCGGGTGACGAGCAGTACTTC. It yields the protein CASCTSGRAGDEQYF.

This chain uses TRBV2 with TRBJ1-6; 7 nucleotides match TRBD1. Per the germline V gene, CDR1 is SNHLY and CDR2 is FYNNEI. The CDR3 runs 15 residues. V trimming: 8 bases; J trimming: 4 bases; junction bases outside the gene matches: 8. CDR3 sequence (DNA): TGTGCCAGCGGGACTCGACAGGGTTATAATTCACCCCTCCACTTT. It yields the protein CASGTRQGYNSPLHF.

Points on this clone: Other DNA sequences in this specimen translate into the identical CDR3. This chain links TRBV5-1 with TRBJ2-2, with 7 bases identical to TRBD1. V was pared by 3 bases and J by 1 base, with 3 bases of the junction left unmatched. Germline V gives CDR1 SGHRS, CDR2 YFSETQ. This CDR3 is 15 amino acids long. The CDR3 sequence: CASSSGTENTGELFF. For the CDR3, the DNA is TGCGCCAGCAGCTCGGGGACAGAGAACACCGGGGAGCTGTTTTTT.

The chain recombines TRBV7-8 with TRBJ2-2; D gene unclear. Trimming stripped 4 bases from V and 2 bases from J, with 2 bases between. Germline V gives CDR1 SGHVS, CDR2 FQNEAQ. The CDR3 spans 12 residues. This CDR3 reads CASSSNTGELFF. Written as DNA, the CDR3 is TGTGCCAGCAGCTCTAACACCGGGGAGCTGTTTTTT.

The chain is built from TRBV4-1 and TRBJ2-7; D may be TRBD1 or TRBD2 (5 bases each). Per the germline V gene, CDR1 is MGHRA and CDR2 is YSYEKL. V lost 3 bases to trimming and J lost 7 bases, with 22 bases between them. The CDR3 totals 16 residues. The CDR3 reads CASSHQRPGPYWEQYF. CDR3 coding DNA: TGCGCCAGCAGCCACCAGCGCCCGGGGCCGTATTGGGAGCAGTACTTC.

The chain recombines TRBV25-1 with TRBJ2-7; possible D gene TRBD2, 6 bases. CDR3 length: 15 residues. Germline CDR1 is MGHDK and CDR2 is SYGVNS. V lost 3 bases and J 3 bases, leaving 15 bases between the germline ends. CDR3 in DNA: TGTGCCAGCAGTGACGCGGTAGCGGAAAACTACGAGCAGTACTTC. It codes for CASSDAVAENYEQYF.

This clone was detected only a few times. The chain couples TRBV5-1 to TRBJ2-2; D gene unclear. Germline CDR1 is SGHRS and CDR2 is YFSETQ. This CDR3 spans 14 amino acids. Trimming removed 2 bases from V and 1 base from J, with 6 bases in between. This CDR3 reads CASSFGGNTGELFF. The DNA for the CDR3 is TGCGCCAGCAGCTTTGGCGGGAACACCGGGGAGCTGTTTTTT.

This clone was counted a few times. The V call is TRBV6-1, the J call TRBJ1-4, with 7 bases lining up with TRBD1. Germline V lookup: CDR1 MNHNS, CDR2 SASEGT. V lost 2 bases to trimming and J lost 3 bases; unmatched junction nucleotides: 9. This CDR3 contains 17 residues. This CDR3 is CASSETGAGSPNEKLFF. CDR3 DNA sequence: TGTGCCAGCAGTGAAACAGGGGCGGGAAGCCCTAATGAAAAACTGTTTTTT.

This clone occurred once. V is TRBV4-2 and J is TRBJ2-7; tentative D call: TRBD1 (6 bases). Germline CDR1 LGHNA, CDR2 YNFKEQ. This CDR3 region has 12 residues. V lost 5 bases to trimming and J lost 1 base, with 6 bases between them. The CDR3 here is CASSRGSYEQYF. In DNA, the CDR3 is TGTGCCAGCAGCAGGGGGTCCTACGAGCAGTACTTC.